This entry describes one T cell receptor beta chain. At deep level, the assay was performed. It was across several immunoSEQ plates that each subset's genomic DNA was evenly split. Clones were sequenced by immunoSEQ multiplex PCR, and TCRdb holds only the in-frame ones, with some missing. The sample records hundreds of thousands of clones, about 76% being singletons. Looked up from germline, CDR1 is MNHNY and CDR2 is SVGAGI (reference sequence). V was clipped by 3 bases and J by 2 bases; unmatched bases: 5. The CDR3 covers 15 residues. The data derive from a study of shared clonotypes between healthy human individuals.

The TCR sequence derives from a woman aged 40 to 50 in good health. Some clones in this sample may be carry-over from other donors' samples. The chain carries TRBV6-6 and TRBJ2-3; the match to TRBD1 covers 7 bases. The sample taken for sequencing was PBMCs. CDR3 amino acids: CASSYRTGHTDTQYF. The DNA for the CDR3 is TGTGCCAGCAGTTATCGGACAGGACACACAGATACGCAGTATTTT.